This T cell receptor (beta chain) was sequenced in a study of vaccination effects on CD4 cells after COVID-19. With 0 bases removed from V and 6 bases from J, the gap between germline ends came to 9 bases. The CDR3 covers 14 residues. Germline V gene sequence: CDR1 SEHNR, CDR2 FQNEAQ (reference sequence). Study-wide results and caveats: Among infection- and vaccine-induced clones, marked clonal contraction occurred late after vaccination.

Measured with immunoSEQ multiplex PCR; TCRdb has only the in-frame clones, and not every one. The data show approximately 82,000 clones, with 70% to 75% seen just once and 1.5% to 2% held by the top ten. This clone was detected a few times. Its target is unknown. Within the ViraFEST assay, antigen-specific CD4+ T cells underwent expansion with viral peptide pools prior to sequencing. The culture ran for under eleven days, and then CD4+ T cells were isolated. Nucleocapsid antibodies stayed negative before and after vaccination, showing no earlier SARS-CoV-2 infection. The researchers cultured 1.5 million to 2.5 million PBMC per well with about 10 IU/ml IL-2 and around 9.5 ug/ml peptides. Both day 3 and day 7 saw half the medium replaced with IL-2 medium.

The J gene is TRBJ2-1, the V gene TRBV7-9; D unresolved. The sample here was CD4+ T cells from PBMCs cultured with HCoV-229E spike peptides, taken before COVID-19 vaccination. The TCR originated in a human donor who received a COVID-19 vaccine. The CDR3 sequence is CASSLASAFNEQFF. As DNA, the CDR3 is TGTGCCAGCAGCTTAGCATCAGCATTCAATGAGCAGTTCTTC.